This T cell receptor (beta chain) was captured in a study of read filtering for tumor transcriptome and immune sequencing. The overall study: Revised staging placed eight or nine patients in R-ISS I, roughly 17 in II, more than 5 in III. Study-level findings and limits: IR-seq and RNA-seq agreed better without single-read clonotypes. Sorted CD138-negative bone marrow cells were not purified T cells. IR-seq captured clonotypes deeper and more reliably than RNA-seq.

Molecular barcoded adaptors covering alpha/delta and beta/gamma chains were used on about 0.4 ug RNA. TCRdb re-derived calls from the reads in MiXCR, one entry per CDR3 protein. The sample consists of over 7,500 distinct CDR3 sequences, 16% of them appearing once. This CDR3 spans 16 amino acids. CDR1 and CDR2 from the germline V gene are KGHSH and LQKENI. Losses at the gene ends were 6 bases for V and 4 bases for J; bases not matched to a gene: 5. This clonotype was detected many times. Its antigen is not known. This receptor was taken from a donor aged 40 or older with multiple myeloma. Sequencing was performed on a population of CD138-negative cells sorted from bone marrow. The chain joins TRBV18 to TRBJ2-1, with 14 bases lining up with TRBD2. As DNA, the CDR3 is TGTGCCAGCTCGACTAGCGGGGGGGCACTATACAATGAGCAGTTCTTC. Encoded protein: CASSTSGGALYNEQFF.